Presented here are 27 T cell receptor beta chains from one specimen sequenced in a study of blood T cell repertoires in COVID-19 (dated by TCRdb to about 2020). Library generation was performed with the immunoSEQ multiplex PCR assay. The immuneACCESS repertoire file appears here via TCRdb, limited to in-frame rearrangements. These files lack a portion of the clones; in checked studies, under half of the deficit traces to unresolved V genes, and the cause of the others is not known. The sample has tens of thousands of clones on record, approximately 90% of them singletons. The ten largest make up around 2.3% of the sample. Sequenced sample: peripheral blood. The source of these receptors is a human donor with active COVID-19. The donor label of this sample is uncertain.

With respect to this clone: The CDR3 end shows no conserved phenylalanine or tryptophan, and so a read error is likely. It is unclear where the CDR3 begins or ends on the DNA, so no DNA is shown, and the CDR3 is as TCRdb lists it. This rearrangement joins TRBV2 to TRBJ1-4; whether TRBD1, the table's D call, matches the DNA was not checked. Germline loops: CDR1 SNHLY, CDR2 FYNNEI. The CDR3 comprises 14 residues, both ends counted. The CDR3: CASSEPSLRTGLFL.

The chain carries TRBV12-3 or TRBV12-4 and TRBJ2-1; possibly TRBD2 for D (6 bases). V lost 3 bases, J lost 10 bases, and 13 bases lay in between. CDR3 size: 13 residues. CDR3 nucleotides: TGTGCCAGCAGTTTCGGGGGAATCTCCGAGCAGTTCTTC. Translating it yields CASSFGGISEQFF.

This rearrangement joins TRBV6-2 or TRBV6-3 to TRBJ2-2; D remains unclear. The CDR3 loop spans 20 amino acids. The V end was cut by 2 bases, the J end by 0 bases, with 22 bases between. Per germline, CDR1 MNHEY and CDR2 SVGEGT. In nucleotides, the CDR3 is TGTGCCAGCAGTTACCCCGATGAGTCCTTCACTGAAACGAACACCGGGGAGCTGTTTTTT. Encoded protein: CASSYPDESFTETNTGELFF.

The V gene is TRBV15, the J gene TRBJ1-2; TRBD1 is a possible D gene (5 bases). With 2 bases removed from V and 3 bases from J, the gap between germline ends came to 13 bases. Germline CDR1 LNHNV, CDR2 YYDKDF (reference sequence). This CDR3 has 15 amino acids. The CDR3 here is CATSRPQVGDYGYTF. The CDR3, as DNA: TGTGCCACCAGCAGACCTCAAGTAGGGGACTATGGCTACACCTTC.

The chain joins TRBV2 to TRBJ2-3; D not resolved. V lost 3 bases, J lost 4 bases, and 8 bases lay in between. This CDR3 region has 13 residues. CDR1 is SNHLY, CDR2 FYNNEI, per germline. DNA of the CDR3: TGTGCCAGCAGTGAGCTACTGGCAGATACGCAGTATTTT. Amino acids: CASSELLADTQYF.

The CDR3 sequence is CASMGGVNTEAFF. DNA for the CDR3: TGTGCCAGTATGGGAGGGGTGAACACTGAAGCTTTCTTT. This rearrangement joins TRBV19 to TRBJ1-1, with D perhaps TRBD1 (5 bases). This CDR3 is built from 13 residues. Germline CDR1 LNHDA, CDR2 SQIVND (reference sequence). The V gene lost 7 bases and the J gene lost 0 bases, with 9 bases spanning the gap.

This clone was seen once. The chain combines TRBV6-2 or TRBV6-3 with TRBJ2-7, with TRBD1 matching 8 bases. Germline V gene sequence: CDR1 MNHEY, CDR2 SVGEGT. CDR3 length equals 17 residues. J lost 0 bases, V lost 0 bases, and 7 bases had no gene match. The CDR3 DNA is TGTGCCAGCAGTTACTCGTATCCGGGACAGGTCTCCTACGAGCAGTACTTC. Translation gives CASSYSYPGQVSYEQYF.

The chain has TRBV4-3 and TRBJ2-3; 8 bases agree with TRBD2. After removal of 4 bases from V and 7 bases from J, the junction contained 10 bases not matched to a gene. The CDR3 length is 15 residues. The germline V gene has CDR1 LGHNA and CDR2 YSLEER. The CDR3 loop is CASSPRDGGANTQYF. DNA for the CDR3: TGCGCCAGCAGCCCCCGGGACGGGGGGGCCAATACGCAGTATTTT.

J is TRBJ2-5 and V is TRBV7-3; D is unresolved. CDR3 length: 12 residues. Deletions cut 3 bases from V and 4 bases from J, with 6 bases between. The germline V gene has CDR1 SGHTA and CDR2 FQGTGA. CDR3 sequence reads: CASSFPGETQYF. Written as DNA, the CDR3 is TGTGCCAGCAGCTTCCCGGGAGAGACCCAGTACTTC.

The V call is TRBV7-9, the J call TRBJ2-7; tentatively, D is TRBD1 (6 bases). CDR3 length: 13 amino acids. The germline V and J ends were trimmed by 6 bases and 6 bases, with 15 bases remaining between them. Germline CDR1 SEHNR, CDR2 FQNEAQ (reference sequence). Here the CDR3 reads CASSPPSGVEQYF. The CDR3 DNA reads TGTGCCAGCAGTCCTCCTTCAGGGGTCGAGCAGTACTTC.

V and J are TRBV23-1 and TRBJ1-2; D possibly corresponds to TRBD1 (6 bases). TRBV23-1 falls under the ORF class, with uncertain function. Trimming removed 2 bases at V and 6 bases at J, with 7 bases between. This CDR3 comprises 12 residues. CDR3 protein: CASSQGDNGYTF. The CDR3 nucleotides are TGCGCCAGCAGTCAAGGGGACAATGGCTACACCTTC.

The chain couples TRBV5-4 to TRBJ2-5, with 8 bases identical to TRBD1. After removal of 4 bases from V and 3 bases from J, the junction contained 5 bases not matched to a gene. The CDR3 covers 14 residues. Per germline, CDR1 SGHNT and CDR2 YYREEE (reference sequence). The CDR3 DNA follows: TGTGCCAGCAGCAAGCAGACAGGGGAAGAGACCCAGTACTTC. Translated, it gives CASSKQTGEETQYF. Complete variable domain (other parts from reference TRBV5-4 and TRBJ2-5): ETGVTQSPTHLIKTRGQQVTLRCSSQSGHNTVSWYQQALGQGPQFIFQYYREEENGRGNFPPRFSGLQFPNYSSELNVNALELDDSALYLCASSKQTGEETQYFGPGTRLLVL.

This rearrangement joins TRBV19 to TRBJ1-6, with 9 bases identical to TRBD1. V was pared by 3 bases and J by 9 bases, with 6 bases of the junction left unmatched. The CDR3 is 15 residues long. CDR1 LNHDA and CDR2 SQIVND come from the germline V gene (reference sequence). CDR3 nucleotides: TGTGCCAGTAGTATCCGGACAGGGGACGGTTCACCCCTCCACTTT. It encodes CASSIRTGDGSPLHF.

The rearrangement links TRBV5-6 to TRBJ2-1, with D perhaps matching TRBD2 (5 bases). The CDR3 totals 15 residues. Germline CDR1 is SGHDT and CDR2 is YYEEEE. Trimming took 1 base from V and 6 from J, leaving 14 bases between them. As DNA, the CDR3 is TGTGCCAGCAGCTTGAGGAGAGGGCCGGCCAATGAGCAGTTCTTC. This encodes CASSLRRGPANEQFF.

The rearrangement uses TRBV2 and TRBJ1-5; the match to TRBD1 covers 7 bases. V dropped 8 bases and J dropped 1; count of bases not matched to a gene: 2. The CDR3 length is 13 residues. Germline V gives CDR1 SNHLY, CDR2 FYNNEI. CDR3 nucleotide sequence: TGTGCCAGCGGCAGGGGGAGCAATCAGCCCCAGCATTTT. Amino acid sequence: CASGRGSNQPQHF.

This chain connects TRBV13 to TRBJ2-1; 12 bases align to TRBD2. The length of the CDR3 is 19 residues. Germline V gene data show CDR1 as PRHDT and CDR2 as FYEKMQ (reference sequence). V lost 4 bases, J lost 7 bases, and 17 bases stayed unmatched. CDR3 nucleotides: TGTGCCAGCAGCTCTCTAGCGGGGGGGTTTTCAACTACGCGGAATGAGCAGTTCTTC. As protein: CASSSLAGGFSTTRNEQFF.

The chain is built from TRBV7-2 and TRBJ2-7, with a weak D call TRBD2 (5 bases). Trimming cost V 6 bases and J 4 bases, with 7 bases left between them. Germline assignment: CDR1 SGHTA and CDR2 FQGNSA. This CDR3 is built from 11 residues. In nucleotides, the CDR3 is TGTGCCAGCAGGTCGGGGTACGAGCAGTACTTC. Protein product: CASRSGYEQYF.

V is TRBV5-1 and J is TRBJ2-3; possible D gene TRBD2, 5 bases. Germline V CDR1 and CDR2: SGHRS, YFSETQ. The length of the CDR3 is 13 residues. The V and J ends lost 4 bases and 8 bases respectively, with 14 bases between them. CDR3 amino acids: CASSPADGGTQYF. CDR3 nucleotide sequence: TGCGCCAGCAGCCCAGCGGATGGTGGTACGCAGTATTTT.

J is TRBJ1-3 and V is TRBV5-1; tentatively, D is TRBD1 (5 bases). CDR1 and CDR2 from the germline V gene are SGHRS and YFSETQ. The CDR3 totals 17 residues. V dropped 4 bases and J dropped 0 bases, with 17 bases sitting between them. The CDR3 DNA is TGCGCCAGCAGCCCCCCCGGGGGGAGTAACTCTGGAAACACCATATATTTT. Amino acid sequence: CASSPPGGSNSGNTIYF.

This chain links TRBV2 with TRBJ1-2; possibly TRBD1 for D (6 bases). V was clipped by 3 bases and J by 0 bases, with 11 bases between them. The CDR3 totals 15 residues. Germline V CDR1 and CDR2: SNHLY, FYNNEI. The CDR3 DNA sequence: TGTGCCAGCAGTGACGGCTACAGGGCTAACTATGGCTACACCTTC. This translates into CASSDGYRANYGYTF. Together with reference TRBV2 and TRBJ1-2, the CDR3 gives the full variable domain: EPEVTQTPSHQVTQMGQEVILRCVPISNHLYFYWYRQILGQKVEFLVSFYNNEISEKSEIFDDQFSVERPDGSNFTLKIRSTKLEDSAMYFCASSDGYRANYGYTFGSGTRLTVV.

The CDR3 is CSVEVLGQSGDTQYF. CDR3 nucleotide sequence: TGCAGCGTTGAAGTCCTGGGACAGAGCGGAGATACGCAGTATTTT. The chain employs TRBV29-1 and TRBJ2-3; TRBD1 agrees at 7 bases. Trimming at V came to 1 base and at J to 5 bases, leaving 9 bases not matched to a gene. Per the germline V gene, CDR1 is SQVTM and CDR2 is ANQGSEA. The CDR3 totals 15 residues.

V gene TRBV15 combines with J gene TRBJ2-1, with TRBD2 identical over 9 bases. V shed 0 bases, J shed 5 bases, and the junction held 8 bases outside the gene matches. CDR3 size: 17 residues. Germline V gene data show CDR1 as LNHNV and CDR2 as YYDKDF (reference sequence). This CDR3 reads CATSREVIAGADNEQFF. The CDR3 region has the DNA TGTGCCACCAGCAGAGAAGTTATAGCGGGGGCCGACAATGAGCAGTTCTTC.

This rearrangement joins TRBV28 to TRBJ2-5; 7 bases are shared with TRBD1. The CDR3 totals 15 residues. V was clipped by 4 bases and J by 5 bases; unmatched bases: 10. From germline, CDR1 is MDHEN and CDR2 SYDVKM. The CDR3 DNA follows: TGTGCCAGCAGTTCCCAAACAGGGGAAGAGGAGACCCAGTACTTC. Amino acids: CASSSQTGEEETQYF.

CDR3 sequence (DNA): TGTGCCAGTAGTCAGGTCGGGGGAGCTGGAAACACCATATATTTT. Amino acids: CASSQVGGAGNTIYF. The V gene is TRBV19, the J gene TRBJ1-3; possibly TRBD1 for D (5 bases). CDR3 length: 15 amino acids. V was trimmed by 5 bases and J by 2 bases, leaving 13 bases between them. Per the germline V gene, CDR1 is LNHDA and CDR2 is SQIVND (reference sequence).

The chain combines TRBV5-1 with TRBJ1-2, with D possibly matching TRBD1 (5 bases). The CDR3 runs 15 residues. Germline lookup yields CDR1 SGHRS and CDR2 YFSETQ. V dropped 4 bases and J dropped 7 bases, with 20 bases sitting between them. The CDR3 nucleotides are TGCGCCAGCAGCCTCTCAAGACAGCCCAAGGGTGGCTACACCTTC. Translated: CASSLSRQPKGGYTF.

The chain recombines TRBV6-5 with TRBJ2-5, with 8 nucleotides matching TRBD2. CDR1 is MNHEY and CDR2 is SVGAGI in the germline V gene. V gave up 6 bases and J gave up 1 base; unmatched junction bases: 4. This CDR3 is 14 amino acids long. For the CDR3, the DNA is TGTGCCAGCAGGACGGGAGGGATCCAAGAGACCCAGTACTTC. It is translated as CASRTGGIQETQYF.

This clone was seen once. The chain's CDR3 is CASSQDLPVRSYNEQFF. The CDR3 DNA follows: TGCGCCAGCAGCCAAGATCTGCCAGTGAGGTCCTACAATGAGCAGTTCTTC. The rearrangement uses TRBV4-1 and TRBJ2-1, with unresolved D. The CDR3 is made up of 17 amino acids. Germline lookup yields CDR1 MGHRA and CDR2 YSYEKL. Deletions cut 0 bases from V and 1 base from J, with 13 bases between.